What follows are 25 T cell receptor beta chains derived from one specimen sequenced in a study of shared clonotypes between healthy human individuals. This table comes from immunoSEQ multiplex PCR, and its TCRdb copy is limited to in-frame clones, with some not included. The sample carries millions of clones, 90% to 95% recorded once. Sequencing used naive CD4+ T cells sorted from blood. Subset in this sample: CD45RA+ positively selected. These receptors all stem from a man aged 18 to 35 in good health.

This chain links TRBV7-9 with TRBJ2-6; D tentatively reads TRBD1 or TRBD2 (5 bases each). V dropped 5 bases and J dropped 0 bases, with 11 bases sitting between them. The germline V gene has CDR1 SEHNR and CDR2 FQNEAQ (reference sequence). CDR3 length: 16 residues. CDR3 coding DNA: TGTGCCAGCAGCCCAGCCGGGACCTCTGGGGCCAACGTCCTGACTTTC. Amino acid sequence: CASSPAGTSGANVLTF.

CDR3 DNA sequence: TGTGCCAGCAGGAAGGACAGGGTTTCAAGTGAAAAACTGTTTTTT. As protein: CASRKDRVSSEKLFF. The rearrangement links TRBV28 to TRBJ1-4; 8 bases line up with TRBD1. Per germline, CDR1 MDHEN and CDR2 SYDVKM. The CDR3 runs to 15 residues. Trimming at V came to 6 bases and at J to 7 bases, leaving 10 bases not matched to a gene.

This sequence joins TRBV6-5 and TRBJ2-5; a possible D gene is TRBD2 (5 bases). Trimming cost V 6 bases and J 6 bases, with 17 bases left between them. This CDR3 has 14 residues. The germline gives CDR1 MNHEY, CDR2 SVGAGI. The CDR3 sequence is CASRTTEGRQTQYF. CDR3 DNA: TGTGCCAGCAGGACGACTGAGGGCCGGCAGACCCAGTACTTC.

The chain joins TRBV7-2 to TRBJ1-2; no clear D. The V end lost 4 bases, the J end lost 4 bases, and 16 bases lay between the germline ends. Germline-derived CDR1 and CDR2 are SGHTA and FQGNSA. The CDR3 has 15 amino acids. CDR3 in DNA: TGTGCCAGCAGCTCCCCAACTACACGCTCCTATGGCTACACCTTC. It is translated as CASSSPTTRSYGYTF.

This chain links TRBV27 with TRBJ1-1; D is undetermined. The V end lost 4 bases, the J end lost 0 bases, and 12 bases lay between the germline ends. The germline CDR1 and CDR2 sequences are MNHEY and SMNVEV (reference sequence). This CDR3 comprises 15 residues. The CDR3 DNA is TGTGCCAGCAGTTCGATAAGTATGCTGAACACTGAAGCTTTCTTT. It encodes CASSSISMLNTEAFF.

The V and J genes are TRBV28 and TRBJ1-4, with D unresolved. From germline, CDR1 is MDHEN and CDR2 SYDVKM. This CDR3 spans 15 amino acids. V was clipped by 3 bases and J by 0 bases, with 8 bases between them. The chain's CDR3 is CASSLLGPTNEKLFF. Written as DNA, the CDR3 is TGTGCCAGCAGTTTGCTCGGGCCAACTAATGAAAAACTGTTTTTT.

About this clone itself: Other DNA sequences in the same sample also yield this CDR3. The V and J genes are TRBV7-9 and TRBJ2-5; 9 bases line up with TRBD1. Trimming removed 5 bases from V and 0 bases from J; junction bases left unmatched: 4. The CDR3 loop spans 15 amino acids. Germline CDR1 reads SEHNR; CDR2 reads FQNEAQ (reference sequence). CDR3 coding DNA: TGTGCCAGCAGCCCGACAGGGGGGTACCAAGAGACCCAGTACTTC. Protein: CASSPTGGYQETQYF.

This clone was counted once. This sequence joins TRBV27 and TRBJ1-2; 8 nucleotides line up with TRBD1. Germline CDR1 reads MNHEY; CDR2 reads SMNVEV (reference sequence). V trimming: 2 bases; J trimming: 7 bases; junction bases outside the gene matches: 6. This CDR3 is 14 amino acids long. CDR3 residues: CASSLGQGWGGYTF. In nucleotides, the CDR3 is TGTGCCAGCAGTTTAGGACAGGGTTGGGGTGGCTACACCTTC.

The V call is TRBV10-3, the J call TRBJ1-6; TRBD1 aligns across 10 bases. Trimming removed 6 bases from V and 7 bases from J; junction bases left unmatched: 3. Germline loops: CDR1 ENHRY, CDR2 SYGVKD. This CDR3 comprises 14 residues. This CDR3 reads CAIRGTGENSPLHF. CDR3 DNA: TGTGCCATCAGGGGGACAGGGGAAAATTCACCCCTCCACTTT.

This clone has only one observation. The V and J genes are TRBV30 and TRBJ2-7, with D perhaps matching TRBD1 (5 bases). There are 12 residues in the CDR3. V lost 4 bases and J lost 6, with 13 bases in between. Germline CDR1 is GTSNPN and CDR2 is SVGIG (reference sequence). This CDR3 is CAWNPTGGEQYF. In DNA form, the CDR3 reads TGTGCCTGGAACCCCACAGGCGGCGAGCAGTACTTC.

The chain is built from TRBV11-2 and TRBJ2-3, with TRBD1 as a possible D gene (5 bases). CDR3 length: 15 residues. Germline CDR1 is SGHAT and CDR2 is FQNNGV. With 5 bases removed from V and 6 bases from J, the gap between germline ends came to 18 bases. This CDR3 reads CASSPSGHGLDTQYF. The CDR3 nucleotides read TGTGCCAGCAGCCCCTCTGGACACGGGTTGGATACGCAGTATTTT.

This clone was seen once. The same CDR3 arises from other DNA sequences in this sample as well. The chain links TRBV7-2 to TRBJ1-3; D is undetermined. This CDR3 spans 15 amino acids. Trimming took off 0 bases at V and 0 bases at J, with 6 bases between the two ends. Germline CDR1 and CDR2: SGHTA and FQGNSA. The CDR3 DNA reads as TGTGCCAGCAGCTTAGCGGTCGTCTCTGGAAACACCATATATTTT. This sequence encodes CASSLAVVSGNTIYF.

This chain uses TRBV25-1 with TRBJ1-6; D not resolved. V lost 1 base, J lost 7 bases, and 11 bases lay in between. The CDR3 consists of 15 residues. CDR1 is MGHDK, CDR2 SYGVNS, per germline. The CDR3 bases are TGTGCCAGCAGTGAATCTCGGGTGGGGAATTCACCCCTCCACTTT. It specifies CASSESRVGNSPLHF.

This chain links TRBV5-1 with TRBJ1-1, with 9 bases aligning to TRBD1. This CDR3 contains 13 residues. The junction had 5 bases not matched to a gene; V was cut back by 3 bases and J by 8 bases. Per germline, CDR1 SGHRS and CDR2 YFSETQ. The DNA of the CDR3 is TGCGCCAGCAGCTCATCTACAGGGGGCGAAGCTTTCTTT. Translation gives CASSSSTGGEAFF.

This clone was seen only once. This could be a read error, since a much larger clone is one nucleotide away. The identical CDR3 is also encoded by other nucleotide sequences in the sample. The CDR3 here is CASSLGQVNQPQHF. In nucleotides, the CDR3 is TGTGCCAGCAGCTTAGGACAGGTCAATCAGCCCCAGCATTTT. The genes are TRBV7-9 and TRBJ1-5, with TRBD1 as a possible D gene (6 bases). The germline CDR1 and CDR2 sequences are SEHNR and FQNEAQ (reference sequence). Trimming pared 1 base from V and 3 bases from J, leaving 7 bases between. This CDR3 has 14 residues.

The chain is built from TRBV4-3 and TRBJ2-2; 7 bases align to TRBD2. J lost 4 bases, V lost 0 bases, and 2 bases had no gene match. The V gene's germline CDR1 is LGHNA and CDR2 YSLEER. The CDR3 is made up of 15 amino acids. In DNA form, the CDR3 reads TGCGCCAGCAGCCAAGACCCGGGGGGCACCGGGGAGCTGTTTTTT. Amino acids: CASSQDPGGTGELFF.

The chain uses TRBV5-6 and TRBJ2-5; the match to TRBD1 covers 12 bases. The CDR3 runs 17 residues. Germline lookup yields CDR1 SGHDT and CDR2 YYEEEE. V shed 4 bases and J 4 bases; nucleotides not matched to a gene: 11. Here the CDR3 reads CASSPILGQGARETQYF. CDR3 nucleotide sequence: TGTGCCAGCAGCCCTATCCTGGGACAGGGGGCGCGAGAGACCCAGTACTTC.

This chain links TRBV18 with TRBJ2-2; D may be TRBD1 (5 bases). This CDR3 has 16 residues. V dropped 0 bases and J dropped 5 bases, with 13 bases sitting between them. CDR1 KGHSH and CDR2 LQKENI come from the germline V gene. The CDR3 coding sequence is TGTGCCAGCTCACCACCTAAGGGGCGACGGACCGGGGAGCTGTTTTTT. As protein: CASSPPKGRRTGELFF. Together with reference TRBV18 and TRBJ2-2, the CDR3 gives the full variable domain: NAGVMQNPRHLVRRRGQEARLRCSPMKGHSHVYWYRQLPEEGLKFMVYLQKENIIDESGMPKERFSAEFPKEGPSILRIQQVVRGDSAAYFCASSPPKGRRTGELFFGEGSRLTVL.

Concerning this clone itself: The same CDR3 arises from other DNA sequences in this sample as well. The CDR3 coding sequence is TGCAGCGTTGAAGATGGGGGAACTGAAGCTTTCTTT. It specifies CSVEDGGTEAFF. The chain recombines TRBV29-1 with TRBJ1-1; tentative D call: TRBD1 (5 bases). Trimming removed 0 bases from V and 5 bases from J, with 7 bases in between. Germline CDR1 SQVTM, CDR2 ANQGSEA. The CDR3 extends over 12 amino acids.

The CDR3 nucleotides are TGTGCCAGCAGCCTTCGGACTAGCGGGGCAAACGAGCAGTACTTC. It yields the protein CASSLRTSGANEQYF. This rearrangement joins TRBV7-2 to TRBJ2-7; 12 bases are shared with TRBD2. Trimming at V came to 5 bases and at J to 5 bases, leaving 7 bases not matched to a gene. This CDR3 region has 15 residues. Looked up from germline, CDR1 is SGHTA and CDR2 is FQGNSA.

This clone was found once. V is TRBV18 and J is TRBJ2-7, with 9 bases matching TRBD1. The trim removed 5 bases at V and 4 bases at J, leaving 9 bases unmatched. Germline loops: CDR1 KGHSH, CDR2 LQKENI. The CDR3 is 15 amino acids. For the CDR3, the DNA is TGTGCCAGCTCATCTCAGAACAGGGGGCTGTACGAGCAGTACTTC. The encoded protein is CASSSQNRGLYEQYF. Full variable domain (remainder filled in from reference TRBV18 and TRBJ2-7): NAGVMQNPRHLVRRRGQEARLRCSPMKGHSHVYWYRQLPEEGLKFMVYLQKENIIDESGMPKERFSAEFPKEGPSILRIQQVVRGDSAAYFCASSSQNRGLYEQYFGPGTRLTVT.

The V call is TRBV27, the J call TRBJ1-2; 10 bases fit TRBD1. Germline V gene sequence: CDR1 MNHEY, CDR2 SMNVEV (reference sequence). This CDR3 contains 17 residues. The junction had 8 bases not matched to a gene; V was cut back by 0 bases and J by 4 bases. The CDR3 nucleotides are TGTGCCAGCAGTTTATCGACAGGGGGCGCAGGTGTCTATGGCTACACCTTC. It specifies CASSLSTGGAGVYGYTF.

As to this clone: This same CDR3 is encoded by further DNA sequences in the sample. The chain recombines TRBV6-5 with TRBJ1-5, with D hard to call. Germline CDR1 MNHEY, CDR2 SVGAGI. This CDR3 is built from 14 residues. V lost 5 bases and J lost 0, with 8 bases in between. For the CDR3, the DNA is TGTGCCAGCAGTCTGGACGGTAGCAATCAGCCCCAGCATTTT. Its protein product is CASSLDGSNQPQHF.

V usage is TRBV5-1 and J usage is TRBJ2-3; 9 bases align to TRBD1. The CDR3 sequence is 14 residues long. The V segment lost 0 bases and the J segment 7 bases; nucleotides outside the gene matches: 3. The germline V gene has CDR1 SGHRS and CDR2 YFSETQ. CDR3 in amino acids: CASSLGQGVHTQYF. In nucleotides, the CDR3 is TGCGCCAGCAGCTTGGGACAGGGGGTCCATACGCAGTATTTT. The variable domain in full, with the rest retrieved from reference TRBV5-1 and TRBJ2-3, is KAGVTQTPRYLIKTRGQQVTLSCSPISGHRSVSWYQQTPGQGLQFLFEYFSETQRNKGNFPGRFSGRQFSNSRSEMNVSTLELGDSALYLCASSLGQGVHTQYFGPGTRLTVL.

The rearrangement uses TRBV30 and TRBJ2-2; D possibly corresponds to TRBD2 (6 bases). Germline loops: CDR1 GTSNPN, CDR2 SVGIG (reference sequence). The CDR3 loop spans 14 amino acids. Trimming removed 2 bases from V and 4 bases from J, with 11 bases in between. This chain's CDR3 is CAWSRRAVTGELFF. CDR3 bases: TGTGCCTGGAGTCGGAGGGCGGTCACCGGGGAGCTGTTTTTT.